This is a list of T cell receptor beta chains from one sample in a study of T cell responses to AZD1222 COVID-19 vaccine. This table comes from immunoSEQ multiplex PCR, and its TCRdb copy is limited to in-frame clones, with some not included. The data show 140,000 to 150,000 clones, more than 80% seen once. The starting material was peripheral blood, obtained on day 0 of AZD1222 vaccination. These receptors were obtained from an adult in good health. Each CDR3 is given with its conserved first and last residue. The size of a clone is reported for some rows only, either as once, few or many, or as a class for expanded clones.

cdr3_aa: CASSLEEAGGRGEQYF
v_call: TRBV5-1
clone_size: NA

cdr3_aa: CASSEGWGNIQYF
v_call: TRBV25-1
clone_size: NA

cdr3_aa: CASSLVPTSGRADTQYF
v_call: TRBV7-8
clone_size: NA

cdr3_aa: CASSLGSSYNEQFF
v_call: TRBV7-9
clone_size: NA

cdr3_aa: CASSQGVLAGAPKLAKNIQYF
v_call: TRBV4-1
clone_size: NA

cdr3_aa: CASSPLGPDAEAFF
v_call: TRBV3-1/TRBV3-2
clone_size: NA

cdr3_aa: CASSTGGRYGYTF
v_call: TRBV19
clone_size: NA

cdr3_aa: CASSERRVWGYTF
v_call: TRBV7-2
clone_size: NA

cdr3_aa: CASSESGGNYNEQFF
v_call: TRBV2
clone_size: NA

cdr3_aa: CASRGTYYEQYF
v_call: TRBV6-5
clone_size: NA

cdr3_aa: CASSLLGITEAFF
v_call: TRBV5-4
clone_size: NA

cdr3_aa: CASSYQVRTDTQYF
v_call: TRBV6-5
clone_size: NA

cdr3_aa: CASSRGLAGLQETQYF
v_call: TRBV27
clone_size: NA

cdr3_aa: CASSEQGQGNTDTQYF
v_call: TRBV2
clone_size: NA

cdr3_aa: CATKMLGYTF
v_call: TRBV19
clone_size: NA

cdr3_aa: CASSGGLRSGQPQHF
v_call: TRBV2
clone_size: NA

cdr3_aa: CASSLLFSSGGFEQFF
v_call: TRBV11-2
clone_size: once

cdr3_aa: CASGWAGGGYEQYF
v_call: TRBV7-8
clone_size: NA

cdr3_aa: CASSLNRDGEAFF
v_call: TRBV11-2
clone_size: NA

cdr3_aa: CASSLAGLKGPYNEQFF
v_call: TRBV5-1
clone_size: NA

cdr3_aa: CASSMLGLDTEAFF
v_call: TRBV19
clone_size: NA

cdr3_aa: CASSLVVWGEQYF
v_call: TRBV5-6
clone_size: NA

cdr3_aa: CASRPDRAGDTQYF
v_call: TRBV5-4
clone_size: NA

cdr3_aa: CASSWSGGDSPLHF
v_call: TRBV7-6
clone_size: NA

cdr3_aa: CASSFLVLSTGSAGNTIYF
v_call: TRBV28
clone_size: few

cdr3_aa: CASSYRGAFTYNEQFF
v_call: TRBV9
clone_size: NA

cdr3_aa: CASSPQGFDQPQHF
v_call: TRBV9
clone_size: NA

cdr3_aa: CASSLRDSVAYGYTF
v_call: TRBV7-9
clone_size: NA

cdr3_aa: CASSWDRGDEKLFF
v_call: TRBV7-9
clone_size: NA

cdr3_aa: CASSPPDGGGYNEQFF
v_call: TRBV18
clone_size: once